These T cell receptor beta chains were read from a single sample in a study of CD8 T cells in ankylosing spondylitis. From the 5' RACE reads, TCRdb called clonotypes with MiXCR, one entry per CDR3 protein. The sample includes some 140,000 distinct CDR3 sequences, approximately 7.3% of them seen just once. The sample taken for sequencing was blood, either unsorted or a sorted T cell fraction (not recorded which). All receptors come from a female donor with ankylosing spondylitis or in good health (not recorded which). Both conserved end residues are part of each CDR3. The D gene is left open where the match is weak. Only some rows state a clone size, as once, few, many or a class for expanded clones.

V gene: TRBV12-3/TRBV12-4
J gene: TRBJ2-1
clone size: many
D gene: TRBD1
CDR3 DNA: TGTGCCAGCAGTTTGACAGGGGGCGCCACCAATGAGCAGTTCTTC
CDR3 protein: CASSLTGGATNEQFF

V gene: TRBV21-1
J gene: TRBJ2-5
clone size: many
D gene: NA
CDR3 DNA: TGTGCCAGCAGCAAAGCCCGGGACAGCCAAGAGACCCAGTACTTC
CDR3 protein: CASSKARDSQETQYF

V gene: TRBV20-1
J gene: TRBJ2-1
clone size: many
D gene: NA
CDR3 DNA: TGCAGTGCTAGAGTCGGGGGAAACTACAATGAGCAGTTCTTC
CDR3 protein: CSARVGGNYNEQFF

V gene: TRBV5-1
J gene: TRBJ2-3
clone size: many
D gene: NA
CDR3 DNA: TGCGCCAGCAGCTCTTGGGAGGGCACAGATACGCAGTATTTT
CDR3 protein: CASSSWEGTDTQYF

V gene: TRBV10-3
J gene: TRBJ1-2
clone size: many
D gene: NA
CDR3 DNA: TGTGCCATCAGTGAGTTCCATGATCTTGGGGGCATAAATGGCTACACCTTC
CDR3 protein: CAISEFHDLGGINGYTF

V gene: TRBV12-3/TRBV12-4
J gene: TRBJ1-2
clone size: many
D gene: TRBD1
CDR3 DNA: TGTGCCAGCAGTTTCCGGCTCGGGACAGGGTTTGGGGGCTACACCTTC
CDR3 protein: CASSFRLGTGFGGYTF

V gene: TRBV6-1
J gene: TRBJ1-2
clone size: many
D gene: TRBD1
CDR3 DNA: TGTGCCAGCAGTGAAGGGGGACAGGCCTATGGCTACACCTTC
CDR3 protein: CASSEGGQAYGYTF

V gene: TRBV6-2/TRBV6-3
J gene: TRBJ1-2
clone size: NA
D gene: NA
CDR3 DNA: TGTGCCAGCATTGCCCTCGGGGGGCGCGGCTACACCTTC
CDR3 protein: CASIALGGRGYTF

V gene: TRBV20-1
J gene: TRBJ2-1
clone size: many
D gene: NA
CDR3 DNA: TGCAGTGCTAGATGGACCGGTTATGAGCAGTTCTTC
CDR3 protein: CSARWTGYEQFF

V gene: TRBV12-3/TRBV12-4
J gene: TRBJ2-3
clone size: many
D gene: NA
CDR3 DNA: TGTGCCAGCGTTGGGCAGAGCAGCACAGATACGCAGTATTTT
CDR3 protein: CASVGQSSTDTQYF

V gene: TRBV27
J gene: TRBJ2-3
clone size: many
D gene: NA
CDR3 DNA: TGTGCCAGCAGTTTAGGTCACCCGTGGGATACGCAGTATTTT
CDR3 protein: CASSLGHPWDTQYF

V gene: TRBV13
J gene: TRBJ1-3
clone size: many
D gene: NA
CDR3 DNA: TGTGCCGTCGTAAGGGGAAACACCATATATTTT
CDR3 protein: CAVVRGNTIYF

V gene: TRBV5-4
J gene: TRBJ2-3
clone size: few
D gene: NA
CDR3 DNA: TGTGCCAGCAGCATAACCCTCCGGGACTCCTTGGCAGATACGCAGTATTTT
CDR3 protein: CASSITLRDSLADTQYF

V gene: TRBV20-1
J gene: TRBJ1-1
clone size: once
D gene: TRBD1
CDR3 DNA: TGCAGTGCTAACAGGGGCGGCACTGAAGCTTTCTTT
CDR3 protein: CSANRGGTEAFF

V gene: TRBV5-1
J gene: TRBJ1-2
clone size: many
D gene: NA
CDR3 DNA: TGCGCCAGCAGCCCCACAGAACTTGGCTATGGCTACACCTTC
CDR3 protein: CASSPTELGYGYTF

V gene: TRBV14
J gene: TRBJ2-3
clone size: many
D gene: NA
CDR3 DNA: TGTGCCAGCAGCCTTGCTACAGGGGATACGCAGTATTTT
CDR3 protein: CASSLATGDTQYF

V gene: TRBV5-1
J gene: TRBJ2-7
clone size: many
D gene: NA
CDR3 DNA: TGCGCCAGCAGCATTGGGACCAACTACGAGCAGTACTTC
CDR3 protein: CASSIGTNYEQYF

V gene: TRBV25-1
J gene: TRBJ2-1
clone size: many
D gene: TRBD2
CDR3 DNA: TGTGCCAGCAGTGAAGCGGTAGCGGGGGACAATGAGCAGTTCTTC
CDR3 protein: CASSEAVAGDNEQFF

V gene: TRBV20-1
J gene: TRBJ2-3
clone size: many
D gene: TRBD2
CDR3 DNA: TGCAGTGCTAGTTTAGGGCGGGGGGGCCGGAATACGCAGTATTTT
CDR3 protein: CSASLGRGGRNTQYF

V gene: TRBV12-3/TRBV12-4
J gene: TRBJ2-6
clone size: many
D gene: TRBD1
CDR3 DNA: TGTGCCAGCAGTTTCGGGACAGGGGTATCTGGGGCCAACGTCCTGACTTTC
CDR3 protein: CASSFGTGVSGANVLTF

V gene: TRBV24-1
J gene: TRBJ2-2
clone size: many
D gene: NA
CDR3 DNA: TGTGCCACCAGTGACGGCAGGGGCGATGGGGAGCTGTTTTTT
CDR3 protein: CATSDGRGDGELFF

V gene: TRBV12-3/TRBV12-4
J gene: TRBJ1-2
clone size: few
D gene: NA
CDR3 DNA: TGTGCCAGCAGTCCCGGGACAACTAACTATGGCTACACCTTC
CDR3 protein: CASSPGTTNYGYTF

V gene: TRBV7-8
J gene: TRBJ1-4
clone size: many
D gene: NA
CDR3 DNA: TGTGCCAGCAGCTTTGGGAGCAGTAATGAAAAACTGTTTTTT
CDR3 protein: CASSFGSSNEKLFF

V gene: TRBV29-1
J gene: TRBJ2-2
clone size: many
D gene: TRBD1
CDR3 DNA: TGCAGCGTTGTGAGCAGGGGGCGAGGCACCGGGGAGCTGTTTTTT
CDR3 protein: CSVVSRGRGTGELFF

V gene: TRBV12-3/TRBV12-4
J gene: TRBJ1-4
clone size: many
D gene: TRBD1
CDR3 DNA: TGTGCCAGCAGTGGACGGGACAGGGGAAGTGAAAAACTGTTTTTT
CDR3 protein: CASSGRDRGSEKLFF

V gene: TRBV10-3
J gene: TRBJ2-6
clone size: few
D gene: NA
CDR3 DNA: TGTGCCATCAGTGTCGGGGAGTTCCCCTCTGGGGCCAACGTCCTGACTTTC
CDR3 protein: CAISVGEFPSGANVLTF

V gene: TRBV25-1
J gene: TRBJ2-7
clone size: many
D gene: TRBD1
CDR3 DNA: TGTGCCAGCAGCGACACTGGACAGGGCGAGACCAGTTTTCCCTACGAGCAGTACTTC
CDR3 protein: CASSDTGQGETSFPYEQYF

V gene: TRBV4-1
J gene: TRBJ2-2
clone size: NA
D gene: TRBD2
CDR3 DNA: TGCGTCAGCAGCCCTGGACTAGCGGGGGCCCCCGGGGAGCTGTTTTTT
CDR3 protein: CVSSPGLAGAPGELFF

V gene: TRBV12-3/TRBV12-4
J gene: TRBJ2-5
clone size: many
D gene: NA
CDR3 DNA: TGTGCCAGCAGTTTATTGCGAGAGACCCAGTACTTC
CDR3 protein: CASSLLRETQYF

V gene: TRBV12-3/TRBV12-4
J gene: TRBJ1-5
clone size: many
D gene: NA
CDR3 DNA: TGTGCCAGCGGTACAAGAGTCGCGCCCAATCAGCCCCAGCATTTT
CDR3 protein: CASGTRVAPNQPQHF

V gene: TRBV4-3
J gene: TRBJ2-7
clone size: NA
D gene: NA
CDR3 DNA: TGCGCCAGCAGCCAAGATTCTGCCGACGGGTACGAGCAGTACTTC
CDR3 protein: CASSQDSADGYEQYF

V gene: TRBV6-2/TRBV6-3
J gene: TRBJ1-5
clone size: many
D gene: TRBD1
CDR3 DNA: TGTGCCAGCGGGACAGTTAATCAGCCCCAGCATTTT
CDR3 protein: CASGTVNQPQHF

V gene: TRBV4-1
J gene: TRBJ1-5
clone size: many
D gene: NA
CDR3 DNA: TGCGCCAGCAGCCAAGAAGGGGCTTCTCTAAATCAGCCCCAGCATTTT
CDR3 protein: CASSQEGASLNQPQHF

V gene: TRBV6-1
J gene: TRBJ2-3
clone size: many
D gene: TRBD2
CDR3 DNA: TGTGCCAGCAGTCCCATTAGCGGGGTTAGCACAGATACGCAGTATTTT
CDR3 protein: CASSPISGVSTDTQYF

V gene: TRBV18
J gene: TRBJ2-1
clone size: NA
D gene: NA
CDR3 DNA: TGTGCCAGCTCTCCTCCTGTGGGCCACGCCAATGAGCAGTTCTTC
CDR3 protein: CASSPPVGHANEQFF

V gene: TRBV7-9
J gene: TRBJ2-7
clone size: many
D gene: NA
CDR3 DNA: TGTGCCAGCAGTCGAACCGGGACAACGGCATCCTACGAGCAGTACTTC
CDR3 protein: CASSRTGTTASYEQYF

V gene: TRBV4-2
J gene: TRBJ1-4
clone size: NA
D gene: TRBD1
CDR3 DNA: TGTGCCAGCACCCGGACAGGGAATGAAAAACTGTTTTTT
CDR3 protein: CASTRTGNEKLFF

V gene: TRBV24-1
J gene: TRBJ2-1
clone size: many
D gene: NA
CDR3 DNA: TGTGCCACCCCGCCCTACAATGAGCAGTTCTTC
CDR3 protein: CATPPYNEQFF

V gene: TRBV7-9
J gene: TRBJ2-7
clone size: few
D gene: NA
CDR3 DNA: TGTGCCAGCAGCTTCGGGGGAGCGGTCTACGAGCAGTACTTC
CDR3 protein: CASSFGGAVYEQYF

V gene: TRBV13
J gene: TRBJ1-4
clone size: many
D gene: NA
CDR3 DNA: TGTGCCAGCAGCACCCGGGCCGTGGGAGAAAAACTGTTTTTT
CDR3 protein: CASSTRAVGEKLFF

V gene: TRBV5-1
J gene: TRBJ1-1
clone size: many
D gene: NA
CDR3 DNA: TGCGCCAGCAGCTTGGGCCCAGCCAAGAACACTGAAGCTTTCTTT
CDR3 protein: CASSLGPAKNTEAFF

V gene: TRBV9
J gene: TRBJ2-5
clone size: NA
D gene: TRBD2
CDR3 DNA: TGTGCCAGCAGCGTAGGATTAGCGGGGGGCCAAGAGACCCAGTACTTC
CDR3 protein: CASSVGLAGGQETQYF

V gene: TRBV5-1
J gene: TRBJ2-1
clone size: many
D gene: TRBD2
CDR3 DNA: TGCGCCAGCAGCCCGGTTCTCCGGGGGGAGCCCTACAATGAGCAGTTCTTC
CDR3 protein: CASSPVLRGEPYNEQFF

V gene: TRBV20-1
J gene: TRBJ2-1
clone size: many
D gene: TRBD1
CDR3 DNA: TGCAGTGCTTCCAATACAGGGGCGGCCTACAATGAGCAGTTCTTC
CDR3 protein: CSASNTGAAYNEQFF

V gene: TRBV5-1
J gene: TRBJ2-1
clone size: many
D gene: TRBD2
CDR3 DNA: TGCGCCAGCAGCTTGGTCCCTCTAGCGGGTGAGCAGTTCTTC
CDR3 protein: CASSLVPLAGEQFF